Listed below are T cell receptor beta chains from one sample, sequenced in a study of identical twins. TCRdb itself ran the 5' RACE reads through MiXCR, one entry per CDR3 protein. The sample has some 260,000 distinct CDR3 sequences, roughly an eighth seen once. The specimen was memory (CD45RO+) T cells sorted from blood. Source of these receptors: a woman between 18 and 29 years old in good health. The CDR3 runs from the conserved cysteine through the conserved F or W. D genes are given only for firm matches. Size is omitted from some rows. Given values are once, few, many or a class for expanded clones.

D	V	J	size	length	DNA	CDR3
NA	TRBV12-3/TRBV12-4	TRBJ2-3	NA	11	TGTGCCAGCAAATCCTTGCTGGGGCAGTATTTT	CASKSLLGQYF
NA	TRBV29-1	TRBJ1-1	NA	13	TGCAGCGTTGCAGGAGGTTGGGACACTGAAGCTTTCTTT	CSVAGGWDTEAFF
NA	TRBV18	TRBJ2-3	NA	14	TGTGCCAGCTCACCGGTCTCGGGCACAGATACGCAGTATTTT	CASSPVSGTDTQYF
TRBD1	TRBV20-1	TRBJ1-1	NA	14	TGCAGTGCCAACAGGGGGCTAGGAAAAACTGAAGCTTTCTTT	CSANRGLGKTEAFF
NA	TRBV10-3	TRBJ2-3	NA	14	TGTGCCATCAGGTCGACTAGTGCGGGAGATACGCAGTATTTT	CAIRSTSAGDTQYF
NA	TRBV6-5	TRBJ2-1	few	15	TGTGCCAGCAGTTACGGAGCAAGGACCTACAATGAGCAGTTCTTC	CASSYGARTYNEQFF
TRBD1	TRBV28	TRBJ1-5	few	15	TGTGCCAGCAGCCTCACAGGAGGGGGCTGGCAGCCCCAGCATTTT	CASSLTGGGWQPQHF
NA	TRBV6-5	TRBJ2-1	NA	15	TGTGCCAGCAGTTACCGGGGACCGGACTACAATGAGCAGTTCTTC	CASSYRGPDYNEQFF
TRBD2	TRBV28	TRBJ2-1	few	15	TGTGCCAGCAGTTTGATAGCGGGAGGGCGCTATGAGCAGTTCTTC	CASSLIAGGRYEQFF
NA	TRBV9	TRBJ1-2	NA	15	TGTGCCAGCAGCGTAACCCTGGGCGCTGACTATGGCTACACCTTC	CASSVTLGADYGYTF
NA	TRBV7-2	TRBJ2-3	few	15	TGTGCCAGCAGCTTAGCTCTTCATAGCACAGATACGCAGTATTTT	CASSLALHSTDTQYF
NA	TRBV6-5	TRBJ2-7	NA	15	TGTGCCAGCAGTACTCGAAGACAGGTGGGGGGCGAGCAGTACTTC	CASSTRRQVGGEQYF
TRBD1	TRBV7-9	TRBJ2-4	NA	13	TGTGCCAGCAGCCTAACAGGGGGTAGCATTCAGTACTTC	CASSLTGGSIQYF